This is a list of T cell receptor beta chains from one sample in a study of CD8 T cells in ankylosing spondylitis. MiXCR, applied by TCRdb to the 5' RACE reads, yields one record per CDR3 protein. Among about 66,000 distinct CDR3 sequences listed, under 7.5% were seen once. The sequencing input was synovial fluid, either unsorted or a sorted T cell fraction (not recorded which). The receptors originated from a male donor with ankylosing spondylitis. Both conserved end residues are part of each CDR3. The D gene is left open where the match is weak. The listing skips clone size in some rows; elsewhere it reads once, few, many or a size class.

v_gene	abundance	j_gene	d_gene	CDR3nt	CDR3aa
TRBV9	few	TRBJ2-3	TRBD2	TGTGCCAGCAGCGTAGACCCCGGGAGGGCCCGAGATACGCAGTATTTT	CASSVDPGRARDTQYF
TRBV19	-	TRBJ2-3	-	TGTGCCAGCACGGGACTTACCCCAGATACGCAGTATTTT	CASTGLTPDTQYF
TRBV7-2	many	TRBJ2-5	-	TGTGCCAGCAGCTTAATACGGGAAGAGACCCAGTACTTC	CASSLIREETQYF
TRBV6-5	-	TRBJ1-1	-	TGTGCCAGCAGTTACTCGAGCCGGGGCGACACTGAAGCTTTCTTT	CASSYSSRGDTEAFF
TRBV29-1	many	TRBJ1-1	-	TGCAGCGTCCACCCGGGCGGCACTGAAGCTTTCTTT	CSVHPGGTEAFF
TRBV12-3/TRBV12-4	many	TRBJ2-3	-	TGTGCCAGCAGTTCCACCACAGATACGCAGTATTTT	CASSSTTDTQYF
TRBV12-3/TRBV12-4	many	TRBJ2-3	TRBD1	TGTGCCAGCAGTGTAGACAGGGGAGAGGGCACAGATACGCAGTATTTT	CASSVDRGEGTDTQYF
TRBV4-2	many	TRBJ2-1	-	TGTGCCAGCAGCCAAGTATCCAGAGGCGTGTTTCAGAATCGTCGTAGTGAGCAGTTCTTC	CASSQVSRGVFQNRRSEQFF
TRBV6-1	few	TRBJ2-4	-	TGTGCCAGCAGCCGACGGGCTCCTCGAGGGGAAAACATTCAGTACTTC	CASSRRAPRGENIQYF
TRBV19	few	TRBJ2-3	-	TGTGCCAGTAGTCAACACCGGCTAGCGCGGGCAGATACGCAGTATTTT	CASSQHRLARADTQYF
TRBV28	many	TRBJ1-2	-	TGTGCCAGCAGCCCCCCCGGGGAGGACTATGGCTACACCTTC	CASSPPGEDYGYTF
TRBV25-1	many	TRBJ2-1	TRBD2	TGTGCCAGCAGTGAACAAGGACTAGCGGGACTCGATTTCTTC	CASSEQGLAGLDFF
TRBV18	few	TRBJ1-6	TRBD1	TGTGCCAGCTCATGGGGGACAGATGAGAATAATTCACCCCTCCACTTT	CASSWGTDENNSPLHF
TRBV5-1	few	TRBJ2-1	-	TGCGCCAGCAGCTTACGCTTCGCCGGCGATGAGCAGTTCTTC	CASSLRFAGDEQFF
TRBV10-3	many	TRBJ1-1	-	TGTGCCATCAGTGACGGGTTCTTGGGGAACACTGAAGCTTTCTTT	CAISDGFLGNTEAFF
TRBV5-1	-	TRBJ1-1	-	TGCGCCAGCAGCAATACTATGAACACTGAAGCTGTCTTT	CASSNTMNTEAVF
TRBV15	-	TRBJ1-2	-	TGTGCCACCAGCAGAGATAGGGGGGGCTATGGCTACACCTTC	CATSRDRGGYGYTF
TRBV3-1	few	TRBJ2-7	TRBD1	TGTGCCAGCAGCCAACCCCGACAGACAGGGAAATACGAGCAGTACTTC	CASSQPRQTGKYEQYF
TRBV7-9	many	TRBJ1-6	-	TGTGCCAGCAGCCTGACGGACTATAATTCACCCCTCCACTTT	CASSLTDYNSPLHF
TRBV7-3	many	TRBJ2-1	-	TGTGCCAGCAGCTTAGAGCGGGCTACTGTCAATGAGCAGTTCTTC	CASSLERATVNEQFF
TRBV11-1	-	TRBJ2-7	-	TGTGCCAGCAGCAAAGGGCGACAGGTGTCCTACGAGCAGTACTTC	CASSKGRQVSYEQYF
TRBV18	many	TRBJ2-3	TRBD2	TGTGCCAGCTCAATTATTAGCGGGAGTCGAACAGATACGCAGTATTTT	CASSIISGSRTDTQYF
TRBV28	-	TRBJ2-5	-	TGTGCCAGCAGTTTGTCCAGGGGGGGCCCGGCCCAGTACTTC	CASSLSRGGPAQYF
TRBV7-2	many	TRBJ1-5	-	TGTGCCAGCAGCTTAGGGGGGAGTGGGCGCAATCAGCCCCAGCATTTT	CASSLGGSGRNQPQHF
TRBV7-9	-	TRBJ1-1	-	TGTGCCAGCAGCAGAAGCACTGAAGCTTTCTTT	CASSRSTEAFF
TRBV4-2	-	TRBJ1-2	-	TGTGCCAGCAGCCGCCTTTCCGGGCCCAACTCGAGGCTCTATGGCTACACCTTC	CASSRLSGPNSRLYGYTF
TRBV28	-	TRBJ2-7	-	TGTGCCAGCACTCTTACTAGTCCCTACGAGCAGTACTTC	CASTLTSPYEQYF
TRBV30	-	TRBJ1-1	-	TGTGCCTGGAGGACCGGGAACACTGAAGCTTTCTTT	CAWRTGNTEAFF
TRBV28	few	TRBJ1-5	TRBD1	TGTGCCAGCAGTCCCATCTCACGGACAGGGGGGAGCAATCAGCCCCAGCATTTT	CASSPISRTGGSNQPQHF
TRBV28	many	TRBJ1-4	-	TGTGCCAGCAGTGCCCCCCGGGGATTTAATGAAAAACTGTTTTTT	CASSAPRGFNEKLFF
TRBV20-1	many	TRBJ2-3	-	TGCAGTGCTCCCGTACCGGGAATAAATACGCAGTATTTT	CSAPVPGINTQYF
TRBV6-1	many	TRBJ2-2	TRBD2	TGTGCCAGCTGTCGGGGGAGGGTAAACACCGGGGAGCTGTTTTTT	CASCRGRVNTGELFF
TRBV2	many	TRBJ2-5	-	TGTGCCAGCAGCGAGCGGGAGACCCAGTACTTC	CASSERETQYF
TRBV24-1	many	TRBJ2-7	TRBD2	TGTGCCACGAACCCGACTAGCGGGAGTCGATACGAGCAGTACTTC	CATNPTSGSRYEQYF
TRBV9	few	TRBJ2-3	-	TGTGCCAGCAGCGTAGGCGTTGAAAGCGGGCGGACAGATACGCAGTATTTT	CASSVGVESGRTDTQYF
TRBV15	-	TRBJ2-5	-	TGTGCCACCAGCAGAGATCAAATGGGTGCCCAAGAGACCCAGTACTTC	CATSRDQMGAQETQYF
TRBV18	many	TRBJ1-3	TRBD1	TGTGCCAGCTCACTATCGACAGGGACTGGAAACACCATATATTTT	CASSLSTGTGNTIYF
TRBV28	-	TRBJ2-4	-	TGTGCCAGCACCCCCCGGGGTCGCGAAGCCAAAAACATTCAGTACTTC	CASTPRGREAKNIQYF
TRBV29-1	many	TRBJ1-2	-	TGCAGCGTTTTCCGGACAGATAATGGCTACACCTTC	CSVFRTDNGYTF
TRBV9	few	TRBJ2-7	TRBD2	TGTGCCAGCAGCGTAGCTGCGCGTAGCGGGGAGCAGTACTTC	CASSVAARSGEQYF
TRBV25-1	many	TRBJ2-3	-	TGTGCCAGCAGTCCCAGGGGAGACACAGATACGCAGTATTTT	CASSPRGDTDTQYF
TRBV7-8	many	TRBJ2-5	-	TGTGCCAGCAGCCCCTCTAGGGAGCGGTACCAAGAGACCCAGTACTTC	CASSPSRERYQETQYF
TRBV5-1	many	TRBJ2-3	-	TGCGCCAGCAGCTTGGAAGGACGGAGCATCGGAACAGATACGCAGTATTTT	CASSLEGRSIGTDTQYF
TRBV7-2	many	TRBJ2-1	-	TGTGCCAGCAGCTTAGGTAGGTTCGACAATGAGCAGTTCTTC	CASSLGRFDNEQFF
TRBV7-3	-	TRBJ2-1	TRBD2	TGTGCCAGCAGCCCAGCGGGAGTGTACAATGAGCAGTTCTTC	CASSPAGVYNEQFF
TRBV11-2	many	TRBJ1-1	-	TGTGCCAGCAGCTTAGCCGGGGCCCCGGTTGCTTTCTTT	CASSLAGAPVAFF
TRBV2	many	TRBJ2-7	TRBD2	TGTGCCACCAGGCGGGGGGCCCCTCACTCCTACGAGCAGTACTTC	CATRRGAPHSYEQYF
TRBV20-1	few	TRBJ2-3	TRBD2	TGCAGTGCCGGGACTAGCGGGAGGGTTAGCACAGATACGCAGTATTTT	CSAGTSGRVSTDTQYF
TRBV6-1	few	TRBJ2-7	TRBD1	TGTGCCAGCAGTAGAAGGGACAGGGATGAGCAGTACTTC	CASSRRDRDEQYF
TRBV28	many	TRBJ1-4	-	TGTGCCAGCAGTTGGACAGCCACTAATGAAAAACTGTTTTTT	CASSWTATNEKLFF
TRBV28	many	TRBJ2-7	-	TGTGCCAGCACCACCGGACAGGGAGGGGGGTACGAGCAGTACTTC	CASTTGQGGGYEQYF
TRBV6-1	few	TRBJ2-2	-	TGTGCCAGCAGTGAAGCACACCAGAACACCGGGGAGCTGTTTTTT	CASSEAHQNTGELFF
TRBV19	few	TRBJ2-7	TRBD2	TGTGCCAGTAGTACAGCAGGACTAGCGGGAGGGGAGCAGTACTTC	CASSTAGLAGGEQYF
TRBV10-3	-	TRBJ1-1	-	TGTGCCATCGGGGTCCAACAGGGCGACACTGAAGCTTTCTTT	CAIGVQQGDTEAFF